This TCR beta chain was found in a study of OX40 agonist ivuxolimab in advanced cancers. For the study at large: Patients received ivuxolimab, an agonistic anti-OX40 (CD134) antibody.

Germline CDR1 reads MNHEY; CDR2 reads SVGAGI. This CDR3 comprises 15 residues. V lost 2 bases and J lost 4, with 14 bases in between. Some clones are missing from TCRdb's copy, which holds only in-frame ones; the method was immunoSEQ multiplex PCR. The table lists 30,000 to 45,000 clones, under 85% of them singletons. The TCR comes from an adult with an advanced solid tumor such as melanoma, head and neck, liver or kidney cancer. The sample was CD4+ or CD8+ T cells sorted from blood, taken in a trial of the OX40 agonist ivuxolimab. The chain carries TRBV6-5 and TRBJ1-2; D remains unclear. CDR3 bases: TGTGCCAGCAGTTACGGAAAGGACCCCAGCTATGGCTACACCTTC. Translating gives CASSYGKDPSYGYTF.